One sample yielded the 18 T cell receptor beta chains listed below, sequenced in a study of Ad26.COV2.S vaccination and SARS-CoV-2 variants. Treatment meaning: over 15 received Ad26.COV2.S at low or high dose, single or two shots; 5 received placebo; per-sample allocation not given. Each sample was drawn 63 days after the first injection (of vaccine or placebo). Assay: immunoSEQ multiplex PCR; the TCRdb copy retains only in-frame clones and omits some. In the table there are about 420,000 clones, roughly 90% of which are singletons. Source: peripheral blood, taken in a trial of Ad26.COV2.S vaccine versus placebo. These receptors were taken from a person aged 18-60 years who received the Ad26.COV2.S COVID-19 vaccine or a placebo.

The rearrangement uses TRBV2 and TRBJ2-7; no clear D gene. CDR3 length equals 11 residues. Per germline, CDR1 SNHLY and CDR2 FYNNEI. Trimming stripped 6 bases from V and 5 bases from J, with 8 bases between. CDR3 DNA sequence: TGTGCCAGCAGCCAGCCCCACGAGCAGTACTTC. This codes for CASSQPHEQYF.

CDR3 in DNA: TGTGCCAGCAGCGGGGGACAGGGACTTTACAATGAGCAGTTCTTC. Its translation: CASSGGQGLYNEQFF. This chain uses TRBV9 with TRBJ2-1; 9 bases fit TRBD1. This CDR3 has 15 amino acids. From germline, CDR1 is SGDLS and CDR2 YYNGEE. Losses at the gene ends were 3 bases for V and 4 bases for J; bases not matched to a gene: 5.

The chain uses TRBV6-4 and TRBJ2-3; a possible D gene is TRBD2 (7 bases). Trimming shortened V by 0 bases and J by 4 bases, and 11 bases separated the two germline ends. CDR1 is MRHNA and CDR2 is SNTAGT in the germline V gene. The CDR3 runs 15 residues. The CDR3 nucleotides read TGTGCCAGCAGTGACTCGACGGGGGGCTCAGATACGCAGTATTTT. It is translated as CASSDSTGGSDTQYF.

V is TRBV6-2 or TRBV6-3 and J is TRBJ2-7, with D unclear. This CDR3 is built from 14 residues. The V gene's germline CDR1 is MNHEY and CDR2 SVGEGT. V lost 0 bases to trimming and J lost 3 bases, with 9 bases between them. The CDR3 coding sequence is TGTGCCAGCAGTTACTCGTACTTCTTCTACGAGCAGTACTTC. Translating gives CASSYSYFFYEQYF.

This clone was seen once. CDR3 DNA sequence: TGTGCCAGCAGCACCGGGACTAGCGGCGATCCCTACGAGCAGTACTTC. It yields the protein CASSTGTSGDPYEQYF. The chain has TRBV6-2 or TRBV6-3 and TRBJ2-7; 11 bases are a match to TRBD2. The V segment lost 6 bases and the J segment 2 bases; nucleotides outside the gene matches: 9. The CDR3 consists of 16 residues. Per germline, CDR1 MNHEY and CDR2 SVGEGT.

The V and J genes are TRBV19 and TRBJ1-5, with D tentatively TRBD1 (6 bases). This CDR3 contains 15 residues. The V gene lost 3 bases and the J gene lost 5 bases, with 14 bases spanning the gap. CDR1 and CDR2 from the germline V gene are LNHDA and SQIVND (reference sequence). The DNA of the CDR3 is TGTGCCAGTAGTATGGGCGGGGGCGTTGATCAGCCCCAGCATTTT. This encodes CASSMGGGVDQPQHF.

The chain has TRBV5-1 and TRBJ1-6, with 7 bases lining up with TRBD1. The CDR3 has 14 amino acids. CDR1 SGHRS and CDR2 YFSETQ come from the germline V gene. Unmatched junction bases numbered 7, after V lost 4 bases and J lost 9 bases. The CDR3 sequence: CASSRQGATSPLHF. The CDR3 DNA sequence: TGCGCCAGCAGCCGACAGGGAGCAACTTCACCCCTCCACTTT.

CDR3 in amino acids: CASSFGQGSYTGELFF. CDR3 DNA: TGTGCCAGCAGCTTCGGACAGGGGAGTTACACCGGGGAGCTGTTTTTT. The V gene is TRBV7-9, the J gene TRBJ2-2, with 9 bases identical to TRBD1. CDR1 and CDR2 (germline): SEHNR, FQNEAQ (reference sequence). The CDR3 contains 16 residues. Germline trimming cut 3 bases from V and 3 bases from J; bases unmatched to any gene: 5.

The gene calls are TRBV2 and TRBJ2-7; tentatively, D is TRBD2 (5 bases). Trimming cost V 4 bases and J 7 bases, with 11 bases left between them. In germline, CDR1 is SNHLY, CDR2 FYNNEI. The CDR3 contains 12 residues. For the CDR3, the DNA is TGTGCCAGCAGTGTGAGAGGAGGTGAGCAGTACTTC. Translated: CASSVRGGEQYF.

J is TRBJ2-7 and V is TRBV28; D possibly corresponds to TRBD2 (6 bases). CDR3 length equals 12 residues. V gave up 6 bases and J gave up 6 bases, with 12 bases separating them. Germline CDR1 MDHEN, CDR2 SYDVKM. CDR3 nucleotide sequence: TGTGCCAGCAGGACATTGGGACTCGAGCAGTACTTC. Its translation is CASRTLGLEQYF.

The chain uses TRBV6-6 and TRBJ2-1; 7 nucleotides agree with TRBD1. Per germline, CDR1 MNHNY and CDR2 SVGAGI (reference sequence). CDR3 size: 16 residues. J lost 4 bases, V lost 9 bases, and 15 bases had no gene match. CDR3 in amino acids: CASPDRALAPYNEQFF. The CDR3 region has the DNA TGTGCCAGTCCCGACAGGGCCCTCGCACCTTACAATGAGCAGTTCTTC.

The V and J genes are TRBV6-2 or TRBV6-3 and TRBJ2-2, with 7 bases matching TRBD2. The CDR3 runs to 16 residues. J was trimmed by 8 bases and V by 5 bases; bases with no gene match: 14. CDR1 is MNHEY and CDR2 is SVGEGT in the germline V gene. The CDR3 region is CASSQPRGLVAGELFF. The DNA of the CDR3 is TGTGCCAGCAGTCAACCGAGAGGACTAGTAGCTGGGGAGCTGTTTTTT.

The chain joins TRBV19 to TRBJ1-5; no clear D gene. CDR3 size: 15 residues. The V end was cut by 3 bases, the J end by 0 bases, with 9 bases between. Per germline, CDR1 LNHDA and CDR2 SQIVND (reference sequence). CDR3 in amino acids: CASSINSISNQPQHF. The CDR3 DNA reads TGTGCCAGTAGTATTAACAGCATTAGCAATCAGCCCCAGCATTTT.

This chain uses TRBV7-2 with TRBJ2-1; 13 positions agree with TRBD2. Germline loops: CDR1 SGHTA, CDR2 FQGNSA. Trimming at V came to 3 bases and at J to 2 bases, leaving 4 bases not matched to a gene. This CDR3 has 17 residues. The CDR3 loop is CASSLTSGGPTYNEQFF. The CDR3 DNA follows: TGTGCCAGCAGCTTGACTAGCGGGGGGCCAACCTACAATGAGCAGTTCTTC.

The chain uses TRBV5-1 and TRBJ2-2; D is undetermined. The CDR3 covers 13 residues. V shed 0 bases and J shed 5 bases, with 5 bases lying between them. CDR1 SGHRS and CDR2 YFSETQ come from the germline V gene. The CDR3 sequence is CASSLGGTGELFF. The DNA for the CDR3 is TGCGCCAGCAGCTTGGGAGGTACCGGGGAGCTGTTTTTT.

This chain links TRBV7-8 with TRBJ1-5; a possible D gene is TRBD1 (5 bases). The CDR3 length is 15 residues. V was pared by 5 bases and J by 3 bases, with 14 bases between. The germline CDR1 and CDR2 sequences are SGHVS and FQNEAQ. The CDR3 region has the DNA TGTGCCAGCAGCGGCCCGACAGCCTACAATCAGCCCCAGCATTTT. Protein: CASSGPTAYNQPQHF.

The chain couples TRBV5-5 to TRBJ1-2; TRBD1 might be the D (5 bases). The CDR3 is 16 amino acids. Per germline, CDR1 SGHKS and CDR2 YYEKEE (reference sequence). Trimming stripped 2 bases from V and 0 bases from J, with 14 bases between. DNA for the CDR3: TGTGCCAGCAGCTTTGGGGTGCAGGGAACTAACTATGGCTACACCTTC. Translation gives CASSFGVQGTNYGYTF.

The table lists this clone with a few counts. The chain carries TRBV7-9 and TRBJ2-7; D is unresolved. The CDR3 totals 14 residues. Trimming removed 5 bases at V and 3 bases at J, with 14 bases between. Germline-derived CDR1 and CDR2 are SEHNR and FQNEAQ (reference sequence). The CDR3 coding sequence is TGTGCCAGCAGCCCAACCGGACGGAACTACGAGCAGTACTTC. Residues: CASSPTGRNYEQYF.